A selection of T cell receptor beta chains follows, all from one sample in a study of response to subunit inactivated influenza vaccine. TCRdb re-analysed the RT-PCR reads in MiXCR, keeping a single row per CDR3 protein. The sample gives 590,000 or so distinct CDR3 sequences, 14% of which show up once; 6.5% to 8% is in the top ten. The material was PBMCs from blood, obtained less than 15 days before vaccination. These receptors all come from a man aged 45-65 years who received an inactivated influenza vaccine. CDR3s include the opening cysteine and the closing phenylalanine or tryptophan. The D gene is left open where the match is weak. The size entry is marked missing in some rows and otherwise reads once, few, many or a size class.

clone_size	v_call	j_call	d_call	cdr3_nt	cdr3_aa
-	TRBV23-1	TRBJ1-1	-	TGCCCAACGACAGGAGCTAACACTGAAGCTTTCTTT	CPTTGANTEAFF
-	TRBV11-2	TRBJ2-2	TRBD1	TGTGCCAGCAGCTTAGTATCCTTCGGGACAGCGAACACCGGGGAGCTGTTTTTT	CASSLVSFGTANTGELFF
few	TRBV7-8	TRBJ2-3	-	TGTGCCAGCACCCGATCGGAAAGCACAGATACGCAGTATTTT	CASTRSESTDTQYF
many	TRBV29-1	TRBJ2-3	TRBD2	TGCAGCGTAACCGGGACTAGCGGCTGGGATACGCAGTATTTT	CSVTGTSGWDTQYF
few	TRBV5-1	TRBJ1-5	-	TGCGCCAGCAGCTTGTGGGGTATCAATGGCAATCAGCCCCAGCATTTT	CASSLWGINGNQPQHF
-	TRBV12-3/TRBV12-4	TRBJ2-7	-	TGTGCCAGCAGTCCTTCTCAGAATCGGTACGAGCAGTACTTC	CASSPSQNRYEQYF
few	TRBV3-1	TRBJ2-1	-	TGTGCCAGCAGCCAAGAGACCTTTTCCTACAATGAGCAGTTCTTC	CASSQETFSYNEQFF
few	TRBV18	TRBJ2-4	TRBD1	TGTGCCAGCTCACCCATGGGACAGGGAGCTACAAACATTCAGTACTTC	CASSPMGQGATNIQYF
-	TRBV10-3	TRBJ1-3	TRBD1	TGTGCCATCAGTGACATCAGGGGGTTTAACAACTTTGGAAACACCATATATTTT	CAISDIRGFNNFGNTIYF
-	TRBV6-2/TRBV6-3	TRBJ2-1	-	TGTGCCAGCAGCTCTCCCTACAGGGACGTCTACAATGAGCAGTTCTTC	CASSSPYRDVYNEQFF
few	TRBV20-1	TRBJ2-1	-	TGCAGTGCTAGGAGGGGGGCGAACAATGAGCAGTTCTTC	CSARRGANNEQFF
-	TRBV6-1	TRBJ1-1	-	TGTGCCAGCACCGAGGTGAGCGGGGGAACTGAAGCTTTCTTT	CASTEVSGGTEAFF
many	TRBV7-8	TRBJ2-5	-	TGTGCCAGCAGCGCAATCATATACCAAGAGACCCAGTACTTC	CASSAIIYQETQYF